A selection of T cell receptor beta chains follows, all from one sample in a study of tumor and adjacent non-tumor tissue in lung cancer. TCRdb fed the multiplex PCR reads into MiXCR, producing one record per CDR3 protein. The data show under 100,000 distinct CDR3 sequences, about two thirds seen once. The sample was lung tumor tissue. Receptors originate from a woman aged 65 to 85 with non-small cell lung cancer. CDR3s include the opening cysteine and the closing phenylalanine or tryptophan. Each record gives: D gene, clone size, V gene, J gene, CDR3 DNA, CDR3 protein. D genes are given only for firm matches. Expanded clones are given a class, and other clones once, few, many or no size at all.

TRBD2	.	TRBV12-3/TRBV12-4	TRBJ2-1	TGTGCCAGCATGTCGGGACTAGCGGAGTCCAATGAGCAGTTCTTT	CASMSGLAESNEQFF
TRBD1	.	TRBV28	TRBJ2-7	TGTTCCATCACTGGAGTGGACAGGGGGAACTACGAGCAGTACTTC	CSITGVDRGNYEQYF
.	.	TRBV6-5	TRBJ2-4	TGTGCCAGCAGAGTCGGACTTACTTCGGTGGAGGATCAAATCATTCAGTACTTC	CASRVGLTSVEDQIIQYF
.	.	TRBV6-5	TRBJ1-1	TGTGTCAGCAGGCTACAGAGGAACACTGAAGCTTTCTTT	CVSRLQRNTEAFF
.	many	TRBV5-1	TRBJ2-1	TGCGCCAGCAGTCCAGGGTTTAACAATGAGCAGTTCTTC	CASSPGFNNEQFF
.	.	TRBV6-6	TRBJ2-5	TGTGACAGCAGTTACCAAGGCAAGTTGTATCGGGAGACCCAGTACTTC	CDSSYQGKLYRETQYF
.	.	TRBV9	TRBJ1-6	TGTGCCAGCAGCGTAGGCGGGAATTCACCCCTCCACTTT	CASSVGGNSPLHF
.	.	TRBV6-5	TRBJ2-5	TGTGCTAGCAATTACTCGCTTGGGGAGTGGGAAGAGACCCAGTACTTC	CASNYSLGEWEETQYF
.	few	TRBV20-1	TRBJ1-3	TGCAGTGCTTACAGGGTCTACTCTGGAAACACCATATATTTT	CSAYRVYSGNTIYF
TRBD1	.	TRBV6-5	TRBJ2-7	TGTGCCAGCAGCCTAACTTGGGACAGTCACGAGCAGTACTTC	CASSLTWDSHEQYF
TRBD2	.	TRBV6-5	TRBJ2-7	TGTGCCAGCTGTTACTCTTCTAGCGGGATTTCCTACGGGCAGTACTTC	CASCYSSSGISYGQYF
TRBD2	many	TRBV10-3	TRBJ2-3	TGTGCCATGGATAGCGGGAAAACAGCAGATACGCAGTATTTT	CAMDSGKTADTQYF
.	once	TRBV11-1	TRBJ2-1	TGTGCCAGCAGCTTACTGGGAACCACGTCACGGTTC	CASSLLGTTSRF
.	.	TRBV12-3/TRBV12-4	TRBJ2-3	TGTGTCAGCACTCTCCCCGGCACAGATACGAAGTATTTT	CVSTLPGTDTKYF
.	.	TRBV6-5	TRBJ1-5	TGCGCCAGCGGTCCAATCCGCCCAGGGCTTCAGCCCCAGCATTTT	CASGPIRPGLQPQHF
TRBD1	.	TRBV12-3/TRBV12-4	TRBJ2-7	TGTACCAGCAGTTTTTCAGGGGGCTTTTACGAGCAGTATTTC	CTSSFSGGFYEQYF